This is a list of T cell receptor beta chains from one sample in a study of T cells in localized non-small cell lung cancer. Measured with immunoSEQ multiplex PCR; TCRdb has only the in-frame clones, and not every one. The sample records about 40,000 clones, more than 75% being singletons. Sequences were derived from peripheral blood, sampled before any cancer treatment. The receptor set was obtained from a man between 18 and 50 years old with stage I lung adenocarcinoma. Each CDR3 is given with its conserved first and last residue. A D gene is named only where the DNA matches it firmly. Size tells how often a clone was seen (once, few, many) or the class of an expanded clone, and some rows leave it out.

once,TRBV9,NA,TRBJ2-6,TGTGCCAGCAGCGCCCAGGGGGGGATAACGGCTGGGGCCAACGTCCTGACTTTC,CASSAQGGITAGANVLTF
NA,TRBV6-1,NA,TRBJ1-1,TGTGCCAGCAGGGAAGGACAGAGGCTCGGTGAAGCTTTCTTT,CASREGQRLGEAFF
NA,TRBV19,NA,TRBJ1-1,TGTGCCAGTAGTATGAGGGGCGCCTTGAACACTGAAGCTTTCTTT,CASSMRGALNTEAFF
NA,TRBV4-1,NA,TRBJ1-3,TGCGCCAGCAGCCGCGGGGGGCAGTCCTCTGGAAACACCATATATTTT,CASSRGGQSSGNTIYF
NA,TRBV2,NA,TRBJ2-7,TGTGCCAGCAGGAAGGACAGCTACGAGCAGTACTTC,CASRKDSYEQYF
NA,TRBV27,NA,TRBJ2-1,TGTGCCAGCCACGAGCGGAATGAGCAGTTCTTC,CASHERNEQFF
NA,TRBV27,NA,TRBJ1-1,TGTGCCAGCAGTTTATCGACCGCTTCGGGCACTGAAGCTTTCTTT,CASSLSTASGTEAFF
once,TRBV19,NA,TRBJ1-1,TGTGCCAGTAGTATGGTGGTGAACACTGAAGCTTTCTTT,CASSMVVNTEAFF
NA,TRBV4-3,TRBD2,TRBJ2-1,TGCGCCAGCAGCCAAGGTAGCGGGGGAGATTCCTACAATGAGCAGTTCTTC,CASSQGSGGDSYNEQFF
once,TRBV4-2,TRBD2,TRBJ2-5,TGTGCCAGCAGCCAAGATTCGACTAGCGGGGGGGCAATGTACCAAGAGACCCAGTACTTC,CASSQDSTSGGAMYQETQYF
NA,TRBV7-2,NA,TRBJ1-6,TGTGCCAGCAGCTTAGGCCGCACCTATAATTCACCCCTCCACTTT,CASSLGRTYNSPLHF
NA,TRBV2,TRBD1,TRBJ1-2,TGTGCCAGCAGTACAGGGGAGAGCTATGGCTACACCTTC,CASSTGESYGYTF
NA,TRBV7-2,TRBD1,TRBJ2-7,TGTGCCAGCAGCCCCGACAGGGTCTCCTACGAGCAGTACTTC,CASSPDRVSYEQYF
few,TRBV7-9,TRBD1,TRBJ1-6,TGTGCCAGCAGCCCAAGACAGGGAAGGGGTTCACCCCTCCACTTT,CASSPRQGRGSPLHF
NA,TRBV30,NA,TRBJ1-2,TGTGCCTGGAGCCAGGGGCTGATGGGTGGTGGCTACACCTTC,CAWSQGLMGGGYTF
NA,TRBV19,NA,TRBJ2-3,TGTGCCACAGGAAACCGGGGGGCCGGCACAGATACGCAGTATTTT,CATGNRGAGTDTQYF
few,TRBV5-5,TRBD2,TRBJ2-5,TGTGCCAGCAGCCCAAGGACTAGCGAAGAGACCCAGTACTTC,CASSPRTSEETQYF
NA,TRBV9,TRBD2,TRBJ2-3,TGTGCCAGCAGCGTAGCGCTAGCGGGGGGTCCGGCCCCAGATACGCAGTATTTT,CASSVALAGGPAPDTQYF
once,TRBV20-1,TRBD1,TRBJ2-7,TGCAGTGTGGGACAGGGCTACGAGCAGTACTTC,CSVGQGYEQYF
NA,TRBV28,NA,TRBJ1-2,TGTGCCAGCAGTTTGACATTGGGCTATGGCTACACCTTC,CASSLTLGYGYTF
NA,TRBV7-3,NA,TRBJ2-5,TGTGCCAGCAGCGCTTTGGGGGGGCGGGAGACCCAGTACTTC,CASSALGGRETQYF
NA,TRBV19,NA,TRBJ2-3,TGTGCCAGTAGTATAGTTATGGGGGGTACGCAGTATTTT,CASSIVMGGTQYF
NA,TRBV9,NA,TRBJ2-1,TGTGCCAGCAGCGTCACCCCAGGTTACAATGAGCAGTTCTTC,CASSVTPGYNEQFF
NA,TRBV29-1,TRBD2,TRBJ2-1,TGCAGCGTTGAAGATCTCCTAGCGGGGGGGCCGTGGAACAATGAGCAGTTCTTC,CSVEDLLAGGPWNNEQFF
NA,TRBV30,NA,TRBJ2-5,TGTGCCTGGAACCACAGGGAGTCTGAGACCCAGTACTTC,CAWNHRESETQYF
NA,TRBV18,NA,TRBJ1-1,TGTGCCAGCTCACCACCCTGGGGTTTAGACACTGAAGCTTTCTTT,CASSPPWGLDTEAFF
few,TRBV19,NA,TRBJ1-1,TGTGCCAGTCTGATGGGAGCCAGAGCGAACACTGAAGCTTTCTTT,CASLMGARANTEAFF
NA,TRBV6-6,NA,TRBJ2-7,TGTGCCACCTTAGCGCGAGACAGCCCCTACGAGCAGTACTTC,CATLARDSPYEQYF
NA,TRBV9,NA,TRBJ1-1,TGTGCCAGCAGCGTCTCGGGACGGATGAACACTGAAGCTTTCTTT,CASSVSGRMNTEAFF
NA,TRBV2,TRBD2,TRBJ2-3,TGTGCCAGCACTATAGCGGGGGGCCTCCAGGGTACGCAGTATTTT,CASTIAGGLQGTQYF
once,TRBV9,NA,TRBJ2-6,TGTGCCAGCAGCGCCTTGAGGGCCTCTGGGGCCAACGTCCTGACTTTC,CASSALRASGANVLTF
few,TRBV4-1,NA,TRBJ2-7,TGCGCCAGTAGCGAGGGGCACTACGAGCAGTACTTC,CASSEGHYEQYF
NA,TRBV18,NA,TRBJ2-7,TGTGCCAGCTCACCAGGTCCGGGGCACTACGAGCAGTACTTC,CASSPGPGHYEQYF